The 20 T cell receptor beta chains given below trace back to one sample, sequenced in a study of blood T cells in healthy people across ages. A second PCR, run for roughly 7 to 12 cycles, used a sample-barcoded 5' primer plus a J-beta primer mix. MiXCR, applied by TCRdb to the 5' RACE reads, yields one record per CDR3 protein. The data contain some 1.5 million distinct CDR3 sequences, 28% of them singletons. The source material was blood. All receptors come from a woman aged 25 to 39 in good health.

The gene calls are TRBV7-2 and TRBJ2-3; D call uncertain. Germline assignment: CDR1 SGHTA and CDR2 FQGNSA. The CDR3 consists of 15 residues. V was pared by 4 bases and J by 6 bases, with 17 bases between. CDR3 in DNA: TGTGCCAGCAGCTCCCTAGTGTTCATCACGGATACGCAGTATTTT. Residues: CASSSLVFITDTQYF.

This sequence joins TRBV20-1 and TRBJ1-2, with D maybe TRBD1 (5 bases). V was cut by 5 bases and J by 4 bases, with 11 bases left in between. Germline V CDR1 and CDR2: DFQATT, SNEGSKA (reference sequence). The CDR3 is 12 amino acids. CDR3 in DNA: TGCAGTGCTGGACATGAGGTCTATGGCTACACCTTC. Translating gives CSAGHEVYGYTF.

This clonotype was seen a handful of times. V usage is TRBV2 and J usage is TRBJ2-7; TRBD2 might be the D (6 bases). CDR1 and CDR2 (germline): SNHLY, FYNNEI. The CDR3 is 13 residues long. The V end lost 7 bases, the J end lost 0 bases, and 10 bases lay between the germline ends. The CDR3 loop reads CASMIGSSYEQYF. CDR3 bases: TGTGCCAGCATGATCGGGAGCTCCTACGAGCAGTACTTC.

This clonotype occurred a few times. The genes are TRBV6-6 and TRBJ2-1, with 8 positions matching TRBD2. V gave up 6 bases and J gave up 5 bases; unmatched junction bases: 9. The CDR3 loop spans 15 amino acids. Germline values: CDR1 MNHNY, CDR2 SVGAGI (reference sequence). The CDR3 DNA reads as TGTGCCAGCAGGAACCCGGGACTAGGGGACAATGAGCAGTTCTTC. Translating gives CASRNPGLGDNEQFF.

Ten or more counts support this clonotype. The genes are TRBV7-2 and TRBJ2-7; D gene uncertain. The CDR3 runs 13 residues. Per the germline V gene, CDR1 is SGHTA and CDR2 is FQGNSA. Trimming removed 5 bases from V and 3 bases from J, with 11 bases in between. The CDR3 reads CASSGLLSYEQYF. CDR3 coding DNA: TGTGCCAGCAGCGGTCTACTAAGCTACGAGCAGTACTTC.

This sequence joins TRBV3-1 and TRBJ2-3, with TRBD1 identical over 7 bases. CDR3 length: 17 residues. J was trimmed by 0 bases and V by 4 bases; bases with no gene match: 10. Germline V gene lookup returns CDR1 LGHDT and CDR2 YNNKEL (reference sequence). The chain's CDR3 is CASSRKQGPSSTDTQYF. The CDR3 DNA reads TGTGCCAGCAGCCGGAAACAGGGGCCATCTAGCACAGATACGCAGTATTTT.

The chain recombines TRBV19 with TRBJ2-5; 7 bases map to TRBD1. The CDR3 totals 15 residues. After removal of 3 bases from V and 5 bases from J, the junction contained 9 bases not matched to a gene. Germline V gene data show CDR1 as LNHDA and CDR2 as SQIVND (reference sequence). CDR3 sequence reads: CASSIGDRNVETQYF. Here the CDR3 DNA reads TGTGCCAGTAGTATCGGGGACAGAAACGTGGAGACCCAGTACTTC.

This clonotype was counted a few times. This chain joins TRBV6-5 and TRBJ1-5; 7 nucleotides agree with TRBD1. The CDR3 is 15 residues long. Germline-derived CDR1 and CDR2 are MNHEY and SVGAGI. Unmatched junction bases numbered 5, after V lost 6 bases and J lost 0 bases. CDR3 sequence reads: CASRGQFYSNQPQHF. The CDR3 DNA reads TGTGCCAGCAGGGGACAGTTCTATAGCAATCAGCCCCAGCATTTT.

Worth noting for this clonotype: It may be a read error: a sequence one base away is much more abundant. The chain joins TRBV6-6 to TRBJ2-5; tentatively, D is TRBD1 or TRBD2 (6 bases each). The CDR3 runs to 15 residues. CDR1 is MNHNY, CDR2 SVGAGI, per germline (reference sequence). V shed 8 bases and J shed 11 bases, with 27 bases lying between them. CDR3 nucleotides: TGTGCCAGCTCCGATGGGGGGCGCAAGAACAATGAGCAGTACTTC. Its translation: CASSDGGRKNNEQYF.

CDR3 sequence (DNA): TGCAGTGCTAGAGATCGGCTAGCGGGAGTTAATGAGCAGTTCTTC. Translation: CSARDRLAGVNEQFF. The chain combines TRBV20-1 with TRBJ2-1; 10 nucleotides match TRBD2. The V gene's germline CDR1 is DFQATT and CDR2 SNEGSKA (reference sequence). This CDR3 comprises 15 residues. V was clipped by 0 bases and J by 7 bases; unmatched bases: 6.

There are a few counts of this clonotype. The chain has TRBV4-1 and TRBJ1-2; a possible D gene is TRBD1 (5 bases). The germline V gene encodes CDR1 MGHRA and CDR2 YSYEKL. CDR3 size: 15 residues. Deletions cut 1 base from V and 4 bases from J, with 13 bases between. The CDR3 spells CASSQGQLTAYGYTF. The CDR3 DNA follows: TGCGCCAGCAGCCAAGGACAGTTGACAGCCTATGGCTACACCTTC.

This clonotype occurred many times. Here the CDR3 DNA reads TGTGCCAGCAGCTTGTCGGGGGCAGGGGGCAATGAGCAGTTCTTC. Translation: CASSLSGAGGNEQFF. The V and J genes are TRBV5-6 and TRBJ2-1; D may be TRBD1 (7 bases). CDR1 SGHDT and CDR2 YYEEEE come from the germline V gene. The ends were cut back, 1 base at V and 6 bases at J, with 14 bases in the middle. This CDR3 has 15 amino acids.

This clonotype was detected a few times. The chain is built from TRBV6-6 and TRBJ2-2; 10 positions match TRBD2. V gave up 1 base and J gave up 4 bases; unmatched junction bases: 0. Germline lookup yields CDR1 MNHNY and CDR2 SVGAGI (reference sequence). CDR3 length: 15 residues. CDR3: CASSYLAGGTGELFF. CDR3 nucleotides: TGTGCCAGCAGTTACTTAGCGGGGGGCACCGGGGAGCTGTTTTTT.

This clonotype was counted at least ten times. The J gene is TRBJ2-1, the V gene TRBV29-1, with D unclear. V was trimmed by 8 bases and J by 6 bases, leaving 17 bases between them. Germline CDR1 and CDR2: SQVTM and ANQGSEA. The length of the CDR3 is 13 residues. The CDR3 DNA reads as TGCAGCAGCCAGGAGAGCCTGAGCAATGAGCAGTTCTTC. The encoded protein is CSSQESLSNEQFF.

This clonotype was recorded a few times. This chain links TRBV4-3 with TRBJ1-2; TRBD1 agrees at 10 bases. There are 13 residues in the CDR3. The germline V gene encodes CDR1 LGHNA and CDR2 YSLEER. Germline trimming cut 4 bases from V and 7 bases from J; bases unmatched to any gene: 3. CDR3 DNA: TGCGCCAGCAGCCGGGACAGGGGAATTGGCTACACCTTC. This translates into CASSRDRGIGYTF.

Only a few counts were recorded for this clonotype. The rearrangement uses TRBV6-2 or TRBV6-3 and TRBJ2-1; TRBD2 matches 12 bases. V was clipped by 5 bases and J by 8 bases; unmatched bases: 4. This CDR3 is built from 14 residues. Germline CDR1 reads MNHEY; CDR2 reads SVGEGT. CDR3 nucleotides: TGTGCCAGCAGTAGGACTAGCGGGACCTATGAGCAGTTCTTC. Translating gives CASSRTSGTYEQFF.

The table lists this clonotype with a few counts. V and J are TRBV12-3 or TRBV12-4 and TRBJ2-7, with TRBD2 identical over 11 bases. The J segment lost 0 bases and the V segment lost 5 bases, leaving 9 bases of the junction unmatched. The CDR3 sequence is 17 residues long. CDR3 residues: CASSPGTSGKTSYEQYF. The CDR3 DNA reads TGTGCCAGCAGTCCCGGGACTAGCGGTAAAACCTCCTACGAGCAGTACTTC.

This clonotype was counted ten times or more. The gene calls are TRBV2 and TRBJ2-7; 10 bases are a match to TRBD2. This CDR3 is 15 amino acids long. The germline V gene encodes CDR1 SNHLY and CDR2 FYNNEI. V lost 3 bases, J lost 3 bases, and 5 bases stayed unmatched. CDR3 sequence reads: CASSDQRGGDYEQYF. The CDR3 DNA is TGTGCCAGCAGTGACCAGCGGGGGGGCGACTACGAGCAGTACTTC.

The genes are TRBV5-1 and TRBJ2-3, with 9 bases fitting TRBD2. The CDR3 totals 16 residues. Germline lookup yields CDR1 SGHRS and CDR2 YFSETQ. Trimming cost V 0 bases and J 2 bases; bases outside gene matches: 4. The CDR3 coding sequence is TGCGCCAGCAGCTTGGGGCGGGGGGGCCCCACAGATACGCAGTATTTT. The encoded protein is CASSLGRGGPTDTQYF.

V usage is TRBV4-1 and J usage is TRBJ1-5; D is uncertain. There are 16 residues in the CDR3. Trimming cost V 0 bases and J 0 bases, with 9 bases left between them. Germline CDR1 is MGHRA and CDR2 is YSYEKL. The CDR3 is CASSQEPENSNQPQHF. The CDR3, as DNA: TGCGCCAGCAGCCAAGAGCCGGAGAATAGCAATCAGCCCCAGCATTTT.